This entry features one TCR beta chain sequence. The CDR3 has 14 residues. Germline CDR1 is LNHDA and CDR2 is SQIVND (reference sequence). V was pared by 5 bases and J by 5 bases, with 15 bases between. The sample is drawn from a study of T cell responses to AZD1222 COVID-19 vaccine. Profiling relied on immunoSEQ multiplex PCR, and the TCRdb table lists in-frame clones only, not all of them. The table shows 100,000 to 130,000 clones, with around 87% occurring only once. This sequence joins TRBV19 and TRBJ2-5; D perhaps matches TRBD2 (5 bases). The sample in question was peripheral blood, obtained on day 0 of AZD1222 vaccination. The clonotype was recovered from an adult in good health. CDR3 amino acids: CASSFRGSEETQYF. As DNA, the CDR3 is TGTGCCAGTAGTTTCCGGGGATCGGAGGAGACCCAGTACTTC.